This T cell receptor (beta chain) was recorded in a study of human T cells and chemical hapten exposure. Study as a whole: Sensitization involved placing 2% DPC onto an approximately 2 cm by approximately 2 cm region of upper inner arm skin.

With respect to this clonotype: Antigen specificity is unknown.

Study-wide results and limits: It was expanded TCRs that formed significantly more large CDR3 similarity clusters than controls did. Each of the donors had alopecia, so their immune responses may not resemble those of healthy people.

Documented time point: pre-sensitization, week 0. Treatment here: therapeutic diphenylcyclopropenone sensitization with weekly scalp DPC. Individual cDNA molecules (in the library) carried attached unique molecular identifiers. TCRdb passed the RACE reads through MiXCR, listing each CDR3 protein once. The sample comprises nearly 110,000 distinct CDR3 sequences, 9.5% to 15% of which are singletons, and around 1.5% rests with the top ten. The CDR3 has 10 amino acids. Per germline, CDR1 MRHNA and CDR2 SNTAGT. V dropped 7 bases and J dropped 15 bases, with 13 bases sitting between them. The source material was whole blood, sampled in connection with sensitization to the hapten diphenylcyclopropenone (DPC). The sequence was obtained from a woman in her 50s with alopecia areata. Some clones in this sample may be carry-over from other donors' samples. V is TRBV6-4 and J is TRBJ2-1, with TRBD2 as a possible D gene (5 bases). The CDR3, as DNA: TGTGCCAGCATAAGACTGGAGGTGTTCTTC. Its translation is CASIRLEVFF.